This T cell receptor (beta chain) was retrieved from a study of spatial heterogeneity in lung cancer. This clonotype was counted many times. What it binds is unknown. Indicated time point: sample taken at primary tumor resection. V was clipped by 3 bases and J by 5 bases; unmatched bases: 6. The length of the CDR3 is 15 residues. The germline V gene has CDR1 MNHNY and CDR2 SVGAGI (reference sequence). Every TCR cDNA molecule bore a unique molecular identifier. TCRdb reprocessed the 5' RACE reads via MiXCR and lists one record per CDR3 protein. This repertoire shows more than 15,000 distinct CDR3 sequences, around 6.5% found once; its top ten account for about 3.5%. General study points: Tumor mutation counts were tracked by expanded intratumoral alpha and beta TCR counts.

Sample: lung tumor tissue, taken at surgery. The sequence came from a female donor with early-stage non-small cell lung cancer. The chain is built from TRBV6-6 and TRBJ2-5; 10 nucleotides align to TRBD2. The CDR3 DNA reads as TGTGCCAGCAGTTATCTAGCGGGAGTAAGGGAGACCCAGTACTTC. It is translated as CASSYLAGVRETQYF.